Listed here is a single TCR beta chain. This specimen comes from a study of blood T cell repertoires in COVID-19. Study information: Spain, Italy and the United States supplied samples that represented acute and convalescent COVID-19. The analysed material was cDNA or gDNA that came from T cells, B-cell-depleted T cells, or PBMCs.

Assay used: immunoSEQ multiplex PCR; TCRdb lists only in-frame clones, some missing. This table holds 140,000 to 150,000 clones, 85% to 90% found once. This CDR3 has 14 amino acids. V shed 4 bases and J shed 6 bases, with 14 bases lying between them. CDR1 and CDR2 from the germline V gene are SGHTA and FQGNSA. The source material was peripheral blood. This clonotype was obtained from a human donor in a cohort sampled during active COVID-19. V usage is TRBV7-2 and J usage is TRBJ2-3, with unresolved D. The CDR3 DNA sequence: TGTGCCAGCAGCTGGCTCCTTTTCCTGGATACGCAGTATTTT. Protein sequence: CASSWLLFLDTQYF.